Listed here are 21 T cell receptor beta chains from one sample, sequenced in a study of human T cells and chemical hapten exposure. Time point denoted: patch test 3, about 24 weeks after DPC sensitization. The treatment here: therapeutic diphenylcyclopropenone sensitization with weekly scalp DPC. MiXCR, applied by TCRdb to the RACE reads, yields one record per CDR3 protein. This table has fewer than 200,000 distinct CDR3 sequences, 28% appearing once. The material sequenced was whole blood, taken in connection with sensitization to the hapten diphenylcyclopropenone (DPC). The source is a woman between 18 and 29 years old with alopecia areata. Some clones in this sample may be carry-over from other donors' samples.

V and J are TRBV4-2 and TRBJ2-1, with 13 bases matching TRBD2. The junction had 6 bases not matched to a gene; V was cut back by 1 base and J by 9 bases. This CDR3 has 16 amino acids. CDR1 and CDR2 (germline): LGHNA, YNFKEQ. This CDR3 reads CASSQGTSGSYGEQFF. The CDR3, as DNA: TGTGCCAGCAGCCAAGGGACTAGCGGGAGTTACGGTGAGCAGTTCTTC.

The chain recombines TRBV13 with TRBJ2-1, with 11 bases fitting TRBD2. This CDR3 spans 17 amino acids. The V and J ends lost 4 bases and 0 bases, in that order; junction bases with no gene match: 5. Germline V gene data show CDR1 as PRHDT and CDR2 as FYEKMQ (reference sequence). CDR3: CASSSGLAGSSYNEQFF. The DNA of the CDR3 is TGTGCCAGCAGCTCCGGACTAGCGGGCAGCTCCTACAATGAGCAGTTCTTC. Supplemented by reference TRBV13 and TRBJ2-1, the full variable domain reads AAGVIQSPRHLIKEKRETATLKCYPIPRHDTVYWYQQGPGQDPQFLISFYEKMQSDKGSIPDRFSAQQFSDYHSELNMSSLELGDSALYFCASSSGLAGSSYNEQFFGPGTRLTVL.

V gene TRBV6-1 combines with J gene TRBJ2-7, with D perhaps TRBD1 (5 bases). CDR1 and CDR2 (germline): MNHNS, SASEGT. Trimming stripped 5 bases from V and 3 bases from J, with 11 bases between. The CDR3 sequence is 13 residues long. CDR3 in DNA: TGTGCCAGCAGTTCCCAGGGATTCTACGAGCAGTACTTC. As protein: CASSSQGFYEQYF.

J is TRBJ2-3 and V is TRBV2; the match to TRBD2 covers 7 bases. The V gene end was trimmed by 7 bases and the J gene end by 2 bases; junction bases not matched to a gene: 9. Germline V lookup: CDR1 SNHLY, CDR2 FYNNEI. CDR3 size: 15 residues. The CDR3 bases are TGTGCCAGCACCCCCAGCGGGACCTACACAGATACGCAGTATTTT. Encoded protein: CASTPSGTYTDTQYF.

There are many counts of this clonotype. The rearrangement joins TRBV7-2 to TRBJ2-2, with D perhaps TRBD1 (5 bases). The CDR3 has 16 amino acids. V dropped 2 bases and J dropped 4 bases, with 14 bases sitting between them. Germline values: CDR1 SGHTA, CDR2 FQGNSA. In DNA, the CDR3 is TGTGCCAGCAGCTTAAAGCGAAGTAGGGGCACCGGGGAGCTGTTTTTT. Translation: CASSLKRSRGTGELFF.

This clonotype came up a few times. The J gene is TRBJ2-3, the V gene TRBV20-1; TRBD1 might be the D (6 bases). The CDR3 spans 16 residues. Trimming pared 0 bases from V and 0 bases from J, leaving 13 bases between. Germline CDR1 and CDR2: DFQATT and SNEGSKA (reference sequence). CDR3 in amino acids: CSARDLHRASTDTQYF. As DNA, the CDR3 is TGCAGTGCTAGAGATCTCCACAGGGCCAGCACAGATACGCAGTATTTT.

V is TRBV2 and J is TRBJ1-4; TRBD1 aligns across 8 bases. This CDR3 spans 17 amino acids. CDR1 SNHLY and CDR2 FYNNEI come from the germline V gene. The J segment lost 0 bases and the V segment lost 6 bases, leaving 9 bases of the junction unmatched. The CDR3 DNA is TGTGCCAGCAGAGGACAGGGCTCTTTTGCAACTAATGAAAAACTGTTTTTT. It codes for CASRGQGSFATNEKLFF.

This clonotype was picked up a small number of times. The chain recombines TRBV10-2 with TRBJ2-1, with D unresolved. CDR3 length equals 12 residues. V gave up 2 bases and J gave up 7 bases, with 6 bases separating them. From germline, CDR1 is WSHSY and CDR2 SAAADI. In nucleotides, the CDR3 is TGCGCCAGCAGTGAGATTTCGAATGAGCAGTTCTTC. Translation gives CASSEISNEQFF.

This chain uses TRBV29-1 with TRBJ2-3; unclear D gene. CDR1 is SQVTM and CDR2 is ANQGSEA in the germline V gene. With 4 bases removed from V and 5 bases from J, the gap between germline ends came to 13 bases. The CDR3 loop spans 13 amino acids. CDR3 protein: CSVASGSVDTQYF. CDR3 bases: TGCAGCGTTGCTAGTGGGTCGGTAGATACGCAGTATTTT.

Only a few counts were recorded for this clonotype. The chain couples TRBV20-1 to TRBJ1-2; D may be TRBD1 (6 bases). Trimming removed 1 base at V and 0 bases at J, with 15 bases between. Germline lookup yields CDR1 DFQATT and CDR2 SNEGSKA (reference sequence). This CDR3 comprises 16 residues. The chain's CDR3 is CSARGGGGFPNYGYTF. Here the CDR3 DNA reads TGCAGTGCTAGAGGGGGAGGGGGTTTCCCTAACTATGGCTACACCTTC.

This clonotype was seen just once. The chain uses TRBV6-6 and TRBJ2-1; 7 bases are shared with TRBD1. Germline V gives CDR1 MNHNY, CDR2 SVGAGI (reference sequence). V dropped 2 bases and J dropped 5; count of bases not matched to a gene: 3. The CDR3 consists of 14 residues. The CDR3 DNA follows: TGTGCCAGCAGTTACCGGGACAGAAACAATGAGCAGTTCTTC. Its protein product is CASSYRDRNNEQFF.

This clonotype was counted ten times or more. The chain joins TRBV9 to TRBJ1-2, with unresolved D. The CDR3 length is 15 residues. The V end lost 0 bases, the J end lost 4 bases, and 13 bases lay between the germline ends. The germline gives CDR1 SGDLS, CDR2 YYNGEE. The CDR3, as DNA: TGTGCCAGCAGCGTAGAGAGCAGCCCAGCCTATGGCTACACCTTC. It translates to CASSVESSPAYGYTF.

This clonotype occurred a few times. The chain couples TRBV20-1 to TRBJ1-1; maybe TRBD1 (6 bases). This CDR3 has 15 residues. The germline V gene has CDR1 DFQATT and CDR2 SNEGSKA (reference sequence). With 4 bases removed from V and 0 bases from J, the gap between germline ends came to 15 bases. The CDR3, as DNA: TGCAGTGCTAACGATCCGGGACACGTGAACACTGAAGCTTTCTTT. Residues: CSANDPGHVNTEAFF.

This clonotype has at least ten counts. The chain is built from TRBV14 and TRBJ2-3; D ambiguous. CDR3 length: 14 residues. Germline CDR1 is SGHDN and CDR2 is FVKESK. Trimming took off 4 bases at V and 6 bases at J, with 14 bases between the two ends. The CDR3 here is CASSLESRRDTQYF. For the CDR3, the DNA is TGTGCCAGCAGCCTTGAGAGCCGGCGGGATACGCAGTATTTT.

V usage is TRBV6-5 and J usage is TRBJ2-7; D not certain. V shed 2 bases and J shed 0 bases, with 14 bases lying between them. CDR3 length: 16 amino acids. CDR1 MNHEY and CDR2 SVGAGI come from the germline V gene. CDR3 amino acids: CASSYRGPTYSYEQYF. The DNA for the CDR3 is TGTGCCAGCAGTTACCGAGGACCGACATACTCCTACGAGCAGTACTTC.

This clonotype was recorded a few times. J is TRBJ1-3 and V is TRBV9; the D is unclear. The CDR3 is made up of 14 amino acids. V lost 0 bases and J lost 3, with 7 bases in between. Germline-derived CDR1 and CDR2 are SGDLS and YYNGEE. The CDR3 protein is CASSVDGVGNTIYF. The CDR3, as DNA: TGTGCCAGCAGCGTAGATGGGGTTGGAAACACCATATATTTT.

This clonotype occurred a few times. The chain employs TRBV5-1 and TRBJ1-2, with D possibly being TRBD1 (6 bases). Trimming shortened V by 2 bases and J by 0 bases, and 11 bases separated the two germline ends. This CDR3 is 15 amino acids long. Germline lookup yields CDR1 SGHRS and CDR2 YFSETQ. CDR3 nucleotides: TGCGCCAGCAGCTTACAGGGAATAGCTAACTATGGCTACACCTTC. Amino acid sequence: CASSLQGIANYGYTF. Combining the CDR3 with reference TRBV5-1 and TRBJ1-2 gives the whole variable domain KAGVTQTPRYLIKTRGQQVTLSCSPISGHRSVSWYQQTPGQGLQFLFEYFSETQRNKGNFPGRFSGRQFSNSRSEMNVSTLELGDSALYLCASSLQGIANYGYTFGSGTRLTVV.

A few counts support this clonotype. This rearrangement joins TRBV4-1 to TRBJ1-5; 9 nucleotides align to TRBD1. Germline V gene sequence: CDR1 MGHRA, CDR2 YSYEKL. The V and J ends lost 1 base and 6 bases, in that order; junction bases with no gene match: 4. The CDR3 has 15 residues. CDR3 nucleotides: TGCGCCAGCAGCCAAGTACAGGGGGCAGCTCAGCCCCAGCATTTT. It codes for CASSQVQGAAQPQHF.

CDR3 DNA sequence: TGTGCCAGCAGTACAGGGGCCCCCTACAATGAGCAGTTCTTC. It is translated as CASSTGAPYNEQFF. V is TRBV27 and J is TRBJ2-1; 7 bases agree with TRBD1. Trimming cost V 5 bases and J 2 bases; bases outside gene matches: 3. CDR3 size: 14 residues. Germline values: CDR1 MNHEY, CDR2 SMNVEV (reference sequence).

This clonotype was counted many times. This sequence joins TRBV9 and TRBJ1-2; 8 nucleotides align to TRBD1. Looked up from germline, CDR1 is SGDLS and CDR2 is YYNGEE. The CDR3 is made up of 15 amino acids. J was trimmed by 3 bases and V by 2 bases; bases with no gene match: 6. The CDR3 reads CASSVGTGIYYGYTF. CDR3 bases: TGTGCCAGCAGCGTTGGGACAGGAATATACTATGGCTACACCTTC.

The chain combines TRBV9 with TRBJ2-3, with D perhaps TRBD2 (6 bases). The germline CDR1 and CDR2 sequences are SGDLS and YYNGEE. Trimming removed 4 bases at V and 8 bases at J, with 17 bases between. The CDR3 is 14 residues long. The chain's CDR3 is CASSSPSGESTQYF. The DNA of the CDR3 is TGTGCCAGCAGCTCCCCATCGGGGGAAAGTACGCAGTATTTT.